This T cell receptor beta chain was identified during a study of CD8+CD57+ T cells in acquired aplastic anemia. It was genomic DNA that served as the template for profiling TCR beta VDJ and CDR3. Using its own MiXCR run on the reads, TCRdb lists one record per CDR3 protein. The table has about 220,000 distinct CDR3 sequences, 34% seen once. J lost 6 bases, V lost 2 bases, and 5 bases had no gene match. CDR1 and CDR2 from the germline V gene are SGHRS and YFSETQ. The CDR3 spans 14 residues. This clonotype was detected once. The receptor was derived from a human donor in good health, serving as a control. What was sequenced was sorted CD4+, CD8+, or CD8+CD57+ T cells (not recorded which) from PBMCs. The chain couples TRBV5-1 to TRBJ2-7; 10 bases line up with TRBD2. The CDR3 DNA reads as TGCGCCAGCAGCTTTGGACCTAGCGGGGGCGAGCAGTACTTC. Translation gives CASSFGPSGGEQYF.